This paragraph covers one TCR beta chain sequence. Its target is unknown. The data originate from a study of T cells in Graves' hyperthyroidism and ophthalmopathy. The wider study: Peripheral blood was drawn at first diagnosis, prior to all treatment.

Lactation, pregnancy, other autoimmune disease or uncontrolled infection excluded patients. RNA transcripts gave rise to amplified TCR beta CDR3 regions. The HTBI set primed first-round TCR CDR3 RT-PCR. In TCRdb, the multiplex PCR reads were re-called with MiXCR into one record per CDR3 protein. The table lists about 360,000 distinct CDR3 sequences, about 12% of them singletons. The study's findings and limits: Using 13 V-J features, a model discriminated ophthalmopathy from stable hyperthyroidism. Among clonotypes expanded in thyroid above 0.001, most were also found in blood.

V shed 3 bases and J 9 bases; nucleotides not matched to a gene: 3. Germline lookup yields CDR1 SGHDT and CDR2 YYEEEE. The length of the CDR3 is 12 residues. Sequencing input: blood. The V and J genes are TRBV5-6 and TRBJ2-1; TRBD2 matches 7 bases. This TCR was sampled from a woman younger than 35 with Graves' hyperthyroidism. For the CDR3, the DNA is TGTGCCAGCAGCTGGGGGGGGGTTGAGCAGTTCTTC. Residues: CASSWGGVEQFF.